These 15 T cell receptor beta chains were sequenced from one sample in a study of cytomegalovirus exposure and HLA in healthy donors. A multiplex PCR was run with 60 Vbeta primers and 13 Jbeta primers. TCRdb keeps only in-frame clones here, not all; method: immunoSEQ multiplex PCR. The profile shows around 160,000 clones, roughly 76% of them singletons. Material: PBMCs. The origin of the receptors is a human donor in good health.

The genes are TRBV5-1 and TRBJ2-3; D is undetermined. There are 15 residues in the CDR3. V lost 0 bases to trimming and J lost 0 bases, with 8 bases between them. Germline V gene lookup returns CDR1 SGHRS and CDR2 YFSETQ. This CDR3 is CASSLETSSTDTQYF. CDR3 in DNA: TGCGCCAGCAGCTTGGAAACTTCTAGCACAGATACGCAGTATTTT.

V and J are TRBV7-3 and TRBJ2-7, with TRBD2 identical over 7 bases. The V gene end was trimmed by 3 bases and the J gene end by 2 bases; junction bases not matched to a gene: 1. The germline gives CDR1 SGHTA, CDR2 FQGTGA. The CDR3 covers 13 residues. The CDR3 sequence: CASSFAGAYEQYF. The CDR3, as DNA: TGTGCCAGCAGCTTTGCGGGGGCCTACGAGCAGTACTTC.

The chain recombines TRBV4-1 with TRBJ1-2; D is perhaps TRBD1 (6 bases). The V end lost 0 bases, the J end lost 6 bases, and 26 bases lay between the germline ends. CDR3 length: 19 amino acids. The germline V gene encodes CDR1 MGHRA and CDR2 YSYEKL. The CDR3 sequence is CASSQEPPPNPPGHHGYTF. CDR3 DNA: TGCGCCAGCAGCCAAGAGCCTCCCCCAAACCCACCGGGACATCATGGCTACACCTTC.

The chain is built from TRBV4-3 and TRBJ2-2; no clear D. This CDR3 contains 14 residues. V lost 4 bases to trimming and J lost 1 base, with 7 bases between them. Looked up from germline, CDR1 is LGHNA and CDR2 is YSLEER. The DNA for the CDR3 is TGCGCCAGCAGCCCACATATGAACACCGGGGAGCTGTTTTTT. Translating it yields CASSPHMNTGELFF.

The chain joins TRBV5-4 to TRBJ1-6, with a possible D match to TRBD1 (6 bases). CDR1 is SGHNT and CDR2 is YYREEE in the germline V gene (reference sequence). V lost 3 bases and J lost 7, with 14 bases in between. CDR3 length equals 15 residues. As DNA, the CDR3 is TGTGCCAGCAGCTCCCCGACAGGCGGCAATTCACCCCTCCACTTT. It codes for CASSSPTGGNSPLHF.

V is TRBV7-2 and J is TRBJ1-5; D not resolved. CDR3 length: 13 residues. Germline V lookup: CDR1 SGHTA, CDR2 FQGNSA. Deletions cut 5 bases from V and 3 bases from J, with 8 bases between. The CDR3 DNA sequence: TGTGCCAGCAGCACTAGCCCCAATCAGCCCCAGCATTTT. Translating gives CASSTSPNQPQHF.

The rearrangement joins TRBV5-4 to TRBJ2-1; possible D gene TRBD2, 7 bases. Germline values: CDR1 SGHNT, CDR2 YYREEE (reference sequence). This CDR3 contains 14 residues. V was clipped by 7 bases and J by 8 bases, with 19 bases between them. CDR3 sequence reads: CASAMDGGRDEQFF. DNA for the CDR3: TGTGCCAGCGCCATGGACGGGGGGCGTGATGAGCAGTTCTTC.

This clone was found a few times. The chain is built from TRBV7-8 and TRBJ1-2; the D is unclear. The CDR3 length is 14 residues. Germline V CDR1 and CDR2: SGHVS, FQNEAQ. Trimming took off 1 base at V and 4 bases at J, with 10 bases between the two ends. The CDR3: CASSLGAGGYGYTF. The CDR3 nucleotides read TGTGCCAGCAGCTTAGGCGCAGGAGGCTATGGCTACACCTTC. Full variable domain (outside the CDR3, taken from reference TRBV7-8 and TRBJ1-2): GAGVSQSPRYKVAKRGQDVALRCDPISGHVSLFWYQQALGQGPEFLTYFQNEAQLDKSGLPSDRFFAERPEGSVSTLKIQRTQQEDSAVYLCASSLGAGGYGYTFGSGTRLTVV.

The CDR3 region has the DNA TGTGCCAGCAGTTTCGGGGGCACAGATACGCAGTATTTT. Encoded protein: CASSFGGTDTQYF. The chain employs TRBV28 and TRBJ2-3; maybe TRBD2 (5 bases). In germline, CDR1 is MDHEN, CDR2 SYDVKM. There are 13 residues in the CDR3. With 3 bases removed from V and 1 base from J, the gap between germline ends came to 5 bases.

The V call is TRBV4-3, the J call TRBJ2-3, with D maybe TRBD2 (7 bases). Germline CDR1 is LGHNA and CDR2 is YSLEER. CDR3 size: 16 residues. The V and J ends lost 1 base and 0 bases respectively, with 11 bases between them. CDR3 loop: CASSQVGGGSTDTQYF. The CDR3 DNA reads TGCGCCAGCAGCCAAGTAGGGGGGGGGAGCACAGATACGCAGTATTTT.

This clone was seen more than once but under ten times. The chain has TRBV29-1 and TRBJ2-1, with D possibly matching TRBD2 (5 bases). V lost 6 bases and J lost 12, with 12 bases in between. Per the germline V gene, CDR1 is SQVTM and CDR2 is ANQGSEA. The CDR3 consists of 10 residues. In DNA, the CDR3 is TGCAGCGTGGGTACTAGTTCGCAGTTCTTC. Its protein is CSVGTSSQFF.

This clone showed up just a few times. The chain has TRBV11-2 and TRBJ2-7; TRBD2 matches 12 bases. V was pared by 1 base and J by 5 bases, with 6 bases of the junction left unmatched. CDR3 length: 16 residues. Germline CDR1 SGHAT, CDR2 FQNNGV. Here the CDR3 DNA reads TGTGCCAGCAGCTTAGTACTAGCGGGGGGCAAAAACGAGCAGTACTTC. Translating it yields CASSLVLAGGKNEQYF.

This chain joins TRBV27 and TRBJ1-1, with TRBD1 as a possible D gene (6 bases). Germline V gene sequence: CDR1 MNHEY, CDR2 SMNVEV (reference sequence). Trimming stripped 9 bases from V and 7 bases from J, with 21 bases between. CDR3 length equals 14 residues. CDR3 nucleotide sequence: TGTGCCAGTAGTACGTCAATCGGACAGCTTGAAGCTTTCTTT. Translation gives CASSTSIGQLEAFF.

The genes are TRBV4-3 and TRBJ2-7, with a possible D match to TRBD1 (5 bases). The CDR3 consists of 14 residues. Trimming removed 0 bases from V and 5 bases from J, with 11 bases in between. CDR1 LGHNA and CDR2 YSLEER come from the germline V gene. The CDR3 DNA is TGCGCCAGCAGCCAAGACAGGGCATCCGACGAGCAGTACTTC. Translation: CASSQDRASDEQYF.

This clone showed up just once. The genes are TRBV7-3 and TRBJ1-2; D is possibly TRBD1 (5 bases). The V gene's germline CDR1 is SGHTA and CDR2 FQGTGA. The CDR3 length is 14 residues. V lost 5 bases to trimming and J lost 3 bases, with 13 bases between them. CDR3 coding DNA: TGTGCCAGCAGCGCCGGGGGGTCCGACTATGGCTACACCTTC. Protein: CASSAGGSDYGYTF.